The following is a TCR beta chain sequence with its context. The antigen is unknown. Data came from immunoSEQ multiplex PCR; TCRdb stores just in-frame clones and leaves some out. The data hold 28,000 or so clones, with around 83% observed a single time. The data were taken from a study of regulatory dendritic cells for organ transplantation. Study observations and caveats: The authors noted considerable between-person heterogeneity in alloreactive memory CD8+ cells. Memory T cells were less diverse than naive, with memory CD8+ most oligoclonal.

Germline-derived CDR1 and CDR2 are KGHSH and LQKENI. The CDR3 is 15 residues long. Trimming at V came to 2 bases and at J to 3 bases, leaving 3 bases not matched to a gene. The receptor was isolated from a human donor in good health. The chain recombines TRBV18 with TRBJ2-1; 8 bases map to TRBD1. Sequenced: naive CD4+ T cells from blood. Subset noted: CD45RA+ naive T cells. CDR3 DNA sequence: TGTGCCAGCTCACCAGGACAGGGCAGCTACAATGAGCAGTTCTTC. Translating gives CASSPGQGSYNEQFF.